This T cell receptor beta chain comes out of a study of cytomegalovirus exposure and HLA in healthy donors (dated by TCRdb to the late 2010s). Study-level background: An earlier analysis of some 500 of the donors reported more than 250 Gb of sequence data and approximately 110 million unique TCR beta sequences from roughly 180 million T cells. The genetic ancestry cluster associated with self-reported Caucasian donors included roughly four fifths of the 300 to 400 genotyped donors. Several DR-DQ haplotypes were handled as single units for association and clustering, since linkage in the cohort was strong. The aim of the study was to test whether cataloging public T cell receptors could identify signatures of past pathogen exposure. To predict cytomegalovirus infection status, the study brought together high-throughput TCR immunosequencing, statistical association of individual TCRs with disease status, and machine learning. Every repertoire in the discovery cohort had been generated on one and the same sequencing platform. Typing coverage varied by locus: 629-630 donors for A, B, C, DRB1 and DQB1; under 550 for DQA1; approximately 570 for DPA1; some 470 for DPB1. Genome-wide SNP genotypes for about three fifths of the roughly 670 donors were used in a later genetic analysis, which treated that subset as a discovery cohort. Class I and class II HLA loci were covered by the typing at four-digit resolution. Along with the approximately 650-subject first cohort, a separate validation cohort of over 90 different subjects was used. Alongside the repertoire data, information on donor age, sex, ethnicity and CMV serostatus was compiled. Across approximately 420 genotyped donors of the cohort, an average of approximately 200,000 unique TCR beta nucleotide sequences per donor were sequenced, and roughly 17% of those sequences were non-productive. The T cell repertoires of 670 or so subjects were profiled by immunosequencing and related to cytomegalovirus serostatus. An earlier analysis of 587 of the donors used high-throughput TCR beta sequencing to judge whether each TCR beta V gene segment behaved as functional or pseudogenic. An early release covering roughly 600 HLA-typed donors comprised around 300 gigabases of sequencing data and about 90 million unique TCR sequences. To study patterns of TCR occurrence, a later analysis re-analyzed previously published TCR beta repertoires from hundreds of donors and added high-resolution HLA genotyping. In the later analysis, no new phenotypic data were used to find candidate immune exposures; instead, reliance was placed on TCR beta sequences and their occurrence across donors. Findings and caveats that apply to the study as a whole: According to a later analysis, parvovirus B19, influenza, CMV and Epstein-Barr virus appeared linked to several top co-occurrence clusters. Broadly in line with IMGT annotations, most TCR beta V segments showed up in productive rearrangements about 90% or about 30% of the time in an earlier analysis of several hundred of the donors. Across donors, most TCR sequences were observed very rarely, whereas some public TCRs were present in many individuals. A further reported finding was that TCR beta sequences accurately predicted the HLA-A and HLA-B alleles for most subjects in the first cohort. Strong co-occurrence of HLA alleles, especially DR and DQ, made assigning TCR associations to individual alleles difficult. The classifier was reported to diagnose cytomegalovirus status with high specificity and sensitivity in both the original and validation cohorts. In a later analysis, the rate of TCR association differed among HLA loci, with DRB1 alleles having the most associated TCRs and HLA-C alleles having the fewest. CMV serostatus was the only immune exposure information available for the cohort. The study listed 150 to 200 TCR beta chains as associated with cytomegalovirus. A cluster of highly shared sequence variants was judged likely to represent a technical artifact of the sequencing pipeline. A later analysis found that HLA-associated TCR beta chains were more clonally expanded and had lower generation probabilities than equally common non-associated chains. A later genetic analysis reported fewer N-insertions in productive TCRs among donors in an Asian-associated ancestry cluster than the roughly 620-donor mean. Approximately 18 rarely observed V segments, including chromosome 9 orphons, were excluded from the earlier analysis of a few hundred of the donors because counts were too low. V-gene and J-gene trimming of TCR beta chains was associated with a missense DCLRE1C variant in a later genetic analysis, and the association was replicated in an independent cohort. Because the 87-base-pair reads could not distinguish some IMGT-functional V segments, including TRBV6-2 and TRBV6-3, those segments were excluded. Roughly uniform sequencing depth across donors was assumed in presence/absence analyses, although this assumption may not hold. The authors suggested that the approach could potentially be generalized to other disease states and immunological phenotypes. A later analysis associated 17,000 or so TCR beta sequences with specific HLA alleles at a false discovery rate of 0.05. Because HLA typing was missing for some donors at each locus, association tests included only the typed subset. In a later analysis, most CMV-associated TCR beta chains were found to appear HLA-restricted, with HLA associations seemingly driven largely by CMV exposure. Only TCR beta chains were sequenced in this cohort, and the absence of alpha or paired-chain data limited detectable features. Linkage disequilibrium might explain the correlated functional status among segregating V segments, but an unknown experimental factor could not be ruled out. A few of the identified cytomegalovirus-associated TCR beta chains were confirmed in vitro to be specific for cytomegalovirus antigens.

Library creation used the immunoSEQ multiplex PCR assay. For the multiplex PCR, a mixture combining 60 forward primers for TCR Vbeta segments and 13 reverse primers for TCR Jbeta segments was used. A multiplex PCR assay on genomic DNA amplified the CDR3 region of rearranged TCR beta genes. The Illumina HiSeq System was used to sequence the amplified TCR beta libraries as 87-base-pair reads. The paper's processing steps were these. In a later analysis, tens of millions of unique TCR beta chains were counted across the roughly 700 repertoires, and roughly 11 million of these chains were shared by at least two donors. Raw reads were error-corrected and collapsed into unique sequences by a nearest-neighbor algorithm in which closely related sequences were merged to remove PCR and sequencing errors. Alignment of CDR3 sequences to IMGT reference sequences was used to assign V, D and J gene segments. For a sequence to be retained, a match of at least six nucleotides to both a V gene segment and a J gene segment was required. Rearrangements were called productive when the CDR3 lacked stop codons and stayed in frame with V and J; all others were non-productive. CDR3 was defined according to IMGT convention as the region running from the second conserved V-encoded cysteine to the conserved J-encoded phenylalanine. The earlier analysis of about 530 of the donors excluded any sequence lacking an unambiguous match to a single V gene segment. An earlier analysis of 587 of the donors classified V segments as functional when productive rearrangements were above 56.7% and as segregating when the standard deviation between donors was above 5%. A statistical classification framework was developed to diagnose cytomegalovirus status using the catalog of TCR beta chain sequences. In a later analysis, TCR nucleotide sequences were compared against IMGT/GENE-DB human TR gene sequences so that V and J genes could be assigned. The TCRdist pipeline was used in a later analysis to assign CDR3 sequences and most-parsimonious VDJ recombination scenarios. In a later analysis, each TCR beta chain was defined by its CDR3 amino acid sequence together with its V-gene family, and reads without a unique V-gene family were excluded. In a later analysis, 500 to 650 highly shared, low-generation-probability nucleotide sequences were removed to address suspected cross-contamination and a sequencing artifact. A later analysis calculated a clonal expansion index for each public chain from normalized within-repertoire ranks of inferred template counts. Generation probabilities in a later analysis came from a VDJ recombination model fitted to out-of-frame rearrangements, and those results were checked against IGoR. In a later analysis, hypergeometric tests were used to score TCR-TCR, TCR-HLA and TCR-CMV co-occurrence, with a repertoire-size bias correction applied to TCR pairs. To estimate false discovery rates, a later analysis permuted the HLA or CMV assignments 20 times. In a later analysis, co-occurring TCRs were grouped using DBSCAN, and TCRdist sequence similarity was added for clustering within HLA-allele-positive subsets. Repertoires with fewer than 30,000 or more than 120,000 public chains were left out of co-occurrence clustering, as were five repertoires with anomalous nucleotide sharing. TCRdb's version of the immuneACCESS table is confined to in-frame rearrangements and falls short of the full clone set. An unresolved V gene accounts for under half of the shortfall where checked; the remainder is of unknown origin. Clone size and the V and J calls come from that table; the DNA yielded D and trimming. This sample has 150,000 to 200,000 clones in its table, and approximately 71% of those were observed once. The biggest ten clones account for 1.5% of the sample.

Measured from the cysteine to the phenylalanine, the CDR3 is 18 residues long. Solely the CDR3 DNA is kept, with 54 bases framed from the first base. The cohort consisted of more than 650 healthy bone marrow donors. At the time of sampling, every cohort member was nominally healthy, though immune exposures that went unrecorded were likely present. The donor tested CMV seronegative and was one of the 352 seronegative cohort members. Every donor gave a peripheral blood sample, and the peripheral blood mononuclear cells from that sample were used for TCR beta sequencing. Genomic DNA was extracted from the blood cell samples with the Qiagen DNeasy Blood Extraction Kit. With regard to this clone: The antigen it binds to is not known. No base quality information exists; no much larger clone differs at one position.

The sample was PBMCs. The chain is assembled from TRBV1 and TRBJ1-1; the table names TRBD1, a call not compared with the DNA. TRBV1 is a pseudogene segment. This TCR was sampled from a girl aged 10 to 17 in good health and CMV-seronegative. The sequence in DNA is TGCACCAGCAGCCATCGGTCTGGGACAGGGGATGGAAAAACTGAAGCTTTCTTT. Its amino acids are CTSSHRSGTGDGKTEAFF.